This T cell receptor beta chain was captured by sequencing in a study of siplizumab effects on memory and regulatory T cells. Points on this clone: Its cognate antigen is unknown.

Unmatched junction bases numbered 8, after V lost 5 bases and J lost 2 bases. Germline CDR1 is SGHAT and CDR2 is FQNNGV. The CDR3 is 16 amino acids. General study results and limits: Memory cells that were CD4+ and unstimulated gave rise to alloreactive sequences, which siplizumab significantly reduced.

TCR templates numbering 80,000 to 100,000 were assayed per sample. The data were produced by immunoSEQ multiplex PCR, yet TCRdb's version contains in-frame clones alone and is incomplete. The data show approximately 60,000 clones, roughly 96% seen once. The sample taken for sequencing was naive CD8+ T cells sorted from blood. The sequence was obtained from a human donor in good health. The chain has TRBV11-2 and TRBJ2-3, with 9 positions matching TRBD2. In DNA form, the CDR3 reads TGTGCCAGCAGCCCTCCCCTAGCGGGGATCACAGATACGCAGTATTTT. It specifies CASSPPLAGITDTQYF.